The subject of this entry is one T cell receptor beta chain. The data originate from a study of blood T cell repertoires in COVID-19. Study overall: In each case, the material was cDNA or gDNA derived from T cells, B-cell-depleted T cells, or PBMCs.

Germline V gene data show CDR1 as SEHNR and CDR2 as FQNEAQ (reference sequence). The V gene end was trimmed by 5 bases and the J gene end by 3 bases; junction bases not matched to a gene: 10. This CDR3 spans 16 amino acids. In the source study's methods: Reference gene primer amplification gave nucleated cell count estimates. Here immunoSEQ multiplex PCR was the method, and the copy in TCRdb shows in-frame clones only, minus some. V, J and clone size reflect that table, while D and trimming were determined from the DNA. The sample has about 140,000 clones; approximately 80% are singletons. Enrollees, about 18 to 90 years old, lived in approximately 25 US areas. Clinical history as reported by participants underpinned cohort assignment.

The receptor was isolated from a young woman who had been exposed to COVID-19. The sample was PBMCs or T cells enriched from blood (not recorded which). The chain combines TRBV7-9 with TRBJ2-3, with 8 bases matching TRBD2. The CDR3 protein is CASSPIGAGGTDTQYF. Written as DNA, the CDR3 is TGTGCCAGCAGCCCAATTGGCGCGGGAGGTACAGATACGCAGTATTTT. Using reference TRBV7-9 and TRBJ2-3 for the parts outside the CDR3, the full variable domain is DTGVSQNPRHKITKRGQNVTFRCDPISEHNRLYWYRQTLGQGPEFLTYFQNEAQLEKSRLLSDRFSAERPKGSFSTLEIQRTEQGDSAMYLCASSPIGAGGTDTQYFGPGTRLTVL.